The text below deals with one T cell receptor beta chain. The antigen is unknown. The protocol was immunoSEQ multiplex PCR, while the TCRdb copy is restricted to in-frame clones and leaves out a portion. Here the sample spans 25,000 to 30,000 clones, 80% being singletons. The source of the sample is a study of OX40 agonist ivuxolimab in advanced cancers. Study in general: Dose-escalation subjects each had hepatocellular carcinoma, melanoma, renal cell or head and neck cancer. Study outcomes and limitations: The expanded peripheral T cells' antigen specificity was not determined.

Enrollment shut out patients with autoimmune disease history or systemic immunosuppression. The CDR3 totals 13 residues. V lost 6 bases, J lost 6 bases, and 14 bases lay in between. Germline CDR1 is LGHNA and CDR2 is YNFKEQ. The J gene is TRBJ1-1, the V gene TRBV4-2; weak D call: TRBD1 (6 bases). This specimen was CD4+ or CD8+ T cells sorted from blood, taken in a trial of the OX40 agonist ivuxolimab. This clonotype was sampled from an adult with an advanced solid tumor such as melanoma, head and neck, liver or kidney cancer. CDR3: CASSEGGAAEAFF. CDR3 coding DNA: TGTGCCAGCAGTGAGGGGGGCGCAGCTGAAGCTTTCTTT.